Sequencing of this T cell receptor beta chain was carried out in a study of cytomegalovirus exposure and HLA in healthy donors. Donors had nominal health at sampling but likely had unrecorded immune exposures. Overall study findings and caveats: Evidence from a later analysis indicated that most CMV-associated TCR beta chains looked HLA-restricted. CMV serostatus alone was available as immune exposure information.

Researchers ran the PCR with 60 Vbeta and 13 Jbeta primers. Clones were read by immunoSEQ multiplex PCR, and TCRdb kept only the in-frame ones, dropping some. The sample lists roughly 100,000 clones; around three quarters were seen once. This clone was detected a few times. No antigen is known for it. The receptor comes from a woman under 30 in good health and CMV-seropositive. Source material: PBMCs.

The CDR3 region has the DNA TGTGCCAGCAGTTCCGTAGGGGTAGCCGGAAACACCATATATTTT. Protein product: CASSSVGVAGNTIYF. J is TRBJ1-3 and V is TRBV7-9; tentative D call: TRBD1 (5 bases). The CDR3 runs to 15 residues. Trimming took off 6 bases at V and 4 bases at J, with 16 bases between the two ends. Germline V gene lookup returns CDR1 SEHNR and CDR2 FQNEAQ (reference sequence).